The 3 T cell receptor beta chains below all came from one sample that was sequenced in a study of kidney transplant recipient with SARS-CoV-2 infection. In TCRdb, the reads were re-called with MiXCR into one record per CDR3 protein. Of some 220,000 distinct CDR3 sequences in the sample, 25% to 35% were seen once. Sample: a blood sample, taken at baseline and around day 120 from a kidney transplant recipient. The receptor source for this set is a male patient between 25 and 39 years old who had COVID-19 and was a kidney transplant recipient. Some T cells may be transferred from the graft donor.

About this clonotype itself: Given a much more abundant clone one base away, this may be a read error. The V call is TRBV9, the J call TRBJ1-4; weak D call: TRBD1 (6 bases). Germline values: CDR1 SGDLS, CDR2 YYNGEE. This CDR3 has 16 amino acids. The CDR3 nucleotides read TGTGCCAACAGCGCCAACGAACAGGGCGAGGGTGAAAAACTGTTTTTT. Its protein product is CANSANEQGEGEKLFF.

Comment on this clonotype: At one boundary the junction diverges from the germline segment, which might be a read error. The V and J genes are TRBV10-3 and TRBJ2-1, with a possible D match to TRBD2 (6 bases). In germline, CDR1 is ENHRY, CDR2 SYGVKD. The length of the CDR3 is 15 residues. The CDR3 nucleotides read TGTGCCATCAGTGAGTCGGTGGGAGGATACAAAGAGCAGTTCTTC. This gives the protein CAISESVGGYKEQFF.

This clonotype was seen ten or more times. V usage is TRBV18 and J usage is TRBJ2-1; no definite D call. This CDR3 has 17 residues. Germline values: CDR1 KGHSH, CDR2 LQKENI. The ends were cut back, 1 base at V and 0 bases at J, with 13 bases in the middle. The CDR3: CASSPRIDRSSYNEQFF. The CDR3 DNA reads TGTGCCAGCTCACCACGAATCGACCGGAGCTCCTACAATGAGCAGTTCTTC.